This passage covers 20 T cell receptor beta chains from one sample sequenced in a study of blood T cell repertoires in COVID-19. The repertoire was sequenced with immunoSEQ multiplex PCR; TCRdb's copy has only in-frame clones and lacks some. This sample has about 200,000 clones, with about nine tenths found just once. Source material: PBMCs or T cells enriched from blood (not recorded which). These receptors were obtained from a woman aged 25-40 years who had recovered from COVID-19.

The chain carries TRBV5-4 and TRBJ2-6; D is unclear. The CDR3 covers 20 residues. With 0 bases removed from V and 0 bases from J, the gap between germline ends came to 19 bases. Germline V gives CDR1 SGHNT, CDR2 YYREEE (reference sequence). CDR3 sequence (DNA): TGTGCCAGCAGCTTGGGGCCCCCGATTTTTGCCCGCTCTGGGGCCAACGTCCTGACTTTC. Residues: CASSLGPPIFARSGANVLTF.

A single count supports this clone. This chain connects TRBV27 to TRBJ2-5; 8 nucleotides align to TRBD1. The CDR3 is 13 amino acids. J was trimmed by 4 bases and V by 4 bases; bases with no gene match: 2. The germline V gene encodes CDR1 MNHEY and CDR2 SMNVEV (reference sequence). CDR3 DNA: TGTGCCAGCAGTTGGACAGGGTTAGAGACCCAGTACTTC. This sequence encodes CASSWTGLETQYF.

The chain combines TRBV9 with TRBJ2-7, with D possibly TRBD2 on 5 matching bases. Germline V gene lookup returns CDR1 SGDLS and CDR2 YYNGEE. With 0 bases removed from V and 0 bases from J, the gap between germline ends came to 7 bases. The CDR3 covers 14 residues. The CDR3 sequence: CASSVDRGSYEQYF. Here the CDR3 DNA reads TGTGCCAGCAGCGTAGACCGGGGCTCCTACGAGCAGTACTTC.

V and J are TRBV29-1 and TRBJ2-3; possible D gene TRBD2, 5 bases. Germline V gene data show CDR1 as SQVTM and CDR2 as ANQGSEA. The CDR3 is 15 amino acids. The V and J ends lost 5 bases and 4 bases respectively, with 19 bases between them. CDR3 DNA: TGCAGCGTTAGACCTTCCGGGATAGTCGCAGATACGCAGTATTTT. This sequence encodes CSVRPSGIVADTQYF.

The chain couples TRBV7-9 to TRBJ1-4; 7 bases agree with TRBD1. Germline assignment: CDR1 SEHNR and CDR2 FQNEAQ (reference sequence). After removal of 5 bases from V and 6 bases from J, the junction contained 6 bases not matched to a gene. The CDR3 totals 14 residues. Here the CDR3 DNA reads TGTGCCAGCAGCCCGACAGGGAGTGATGAAAAACTGTTTTTT. Amino acid sequence: CASSPTGSDEKLFF.

Only a few counts were recorded for this clone. V is TRBV7-9 and J is TRBJ2-2; D ambiguous. This CDR3 is 14 amino acids long. Trimming removed 5 bases from V and 7 bases from J, with 14 bases in between. Per germline, CDR1 SEHNR and CDR2 FQNEAQ (reference sequence). CDR3 bases: TGTGCCAGCAGCCTTGCGGTCCGGAGCGGGGAGCTGTTTTTT. Translating gives CASSLAVRSGELFF.

The chain employs TRBV7-2 and TRBJ1-4; D perhaps matches TRBD1 (5 bases). CDR1 is SGHTA and CDR2 is FQGNSA in the germline V gene. The CDR3 has 15 amino acids. Trimming took off 0 bases at V and 4 bases at J, with 9 bases between the two ends. The DNA of the CDR3 is TGTGCCAGCAGCTTAGCGGTCGGGGGTAATGAAAAACTGTTTTTT. Protein sequence: CASSLAVGGNEKLFF. Based on the CDR3 plus reference TRBV7-2 and TRBJ1-4, the full variable domain is GAGVSQSPSNKVTEKGKDVELRCDPISGHTALYWYRQSLGQGLEFLIYFQGNSAPDKSGLPSDRFSAERTGGSVSTLTIQRTQQEDSAVYLCASSLAVGGNEKLFFGSGTQLSVL.

The chain couples TRBV30 to TRBJ1-1; D gene unclear. This CDR3 comprises 11 residues. The V gene lost 4 bases and the J gene lost 1 base, with 4 bases spanning the gap. In germline, CDR1 is GTSNPN, CDR2 SVGIG (reference sequence). The CDR3 DNA is TGTGCCTGGATAGAGAACACTGAAGCTTTCTTT. Translated: CAWIENTEAFF. Full variable domain (remainder filled in from reference TRBV30 and TRBJ1-1): SQTIHQWPATLVQPVGSPLSLECTVEGTSNPNLYWYRQAAGRGLQLLFYSVGIGQISSEVPQNLSASRPQDRQFILSSKKLLLSDSGFYLCAWIENTEAFFGQGTRLTVV.

This clone was counted once. The J gene is TRBJ1-2, the V gene TRBV30; 7 bases fit TRBD1. This CDR3 is 13 amino acids long. Germline loops: CDR1 GTSNPN, CDR2 SVGIG (reference sequence). Losses at the gene ends were 1 base for V and 8 bases for J; bases not matched to a gene: 7. The CDR3 here is CAWSEGQARGYTF. The CDR3 nucleotides read TGTGCCTGGAGTGAAGGACAGGCCAGGGGCTACACCTTC.

The genes are TRBV5-1 and TRBJ1-3; no firm D call. The CDR3 is 15 residues long. CDR1 is SGHRS and CDR2 is YFSETQ in the germline V gene. V lost 4 bases and J lost 1, with 12 bases in between. The CDR3, as DNA: TGCGCCAGCAGCCCGCTCGGGTCGTCTGGAAACACCATATATTTT. Its translation is CASSPLGSSGNTIYF.

The chain couples TRBV9 to TRBJ1-1, with 9 bases lining up with TRBD1. This CDR3 contains 14 residues. The V segment lost 3 bases and the J segment 3 bases; nucleotides outside the gene matches: 3. Germline V gives CDR1 SGDLS, CDR2 YYNGEE. The CDR3 is CASSGQGGDTEAFF. CDR3 nucleotides: TGTGCCAGCAGCGGACAGGGGGGAGACACTGAAGCTTTCTTT.

The gene calls are TRBV19 and TRBJ1-2, with TRBD1 matching 9 bases. J gave up 4 bases and V 2 bases, and 8 bases lay outside the gene matches. Germline V gene sequence: CDR1 LNHDA, CDR2 SQIVND (reference sequence). The CDR3 has 16 residues. The CDR3 loop reads CASSILSGQGGYGYTF. The CDR3 region has the DNA TGTGCCAGTAGTATACTTTCGGGACAGGGAGGCTATGGCTACACCTTC.

The chain joins TRBV5-8 to TRBJ2-2, with D perhaps matching TRBD2 (5 bases). The V gene lost 3 bases and the J gene lost 4 bases, with 25 bases spanning the gap. This CDR3 has 19 residues. Looked up from germline, CDR1 is SGHTS and CDR2 is YDEGEE. This chain's CDR3 is CASSSANLGAGVGTGELFF. CDR3 coding DNA: TGTGCCAGCAGCTCTGCTAACCTAGGCGCCGGGGTGGGCACCGGGGAGCTGTTTTTT.

This clone has just one count. One end of the junction is discordant with germline, which a read error may explain. This chain joins TRBV7-7 and TRBJ2-5, with 8 positions matching TRBD2. Germline CDR1 reads SSHAT; CDR2 reads FNYEAQ (reference sequence). The CDR3 is 16 amino acids. The CDR3 coding sequence is TGTGCTAGCAGCTTAACCCCGCGGGGGGCCCAAGAGACCCAGTACTTC. It yields the protein CASSLTPRGAQETQYF.

This clone was counted between two and nine times. The gene calls are TRBV3-1 (or the pseudogene TRBV3-2) and TRBJ2-5; 9 nucleotides match TRBD2. This CDR3 spans 17 amino acids. Germline trimming cut 0 bases from V and 2 bases from J; bases unmatched to any gene: 7. The germline CDR1 and CDR2 sequences are LGHDT and YNNKEL (reference sequence). The CDR3 region is CASSQDLDSGSQETQYF. CDR3 nucleotides: TGTGCCAGCAGCCAAGATCTTGATAGCGGGAGTCAAGAGACCCAGTACTTC.

The chain joins TRBV9 to TRBJ1-3, with D uncertain. The V gene's germline CDR1 is SGDLS and CDR2 YYNGEE. The ends were cut back, 4 bases at V and 1 base at J, with 9 bases in the middle. This CDR3 has 14 residues. CDR3 coding DNA: TGTGCCAGCAGCCGGGTGTCGTCTGGAAACACCATATATTTT. This gives the protein CASSRVSSGNTIYF.

The V and J genes are TRBV2 and TRBJ1-2, with no clear D. Germline V gene sequence: CDR1 SNHLY, CDR2 FYNNEI. CDR3 size: 12 residues. V dropped 6 bases and J dropped 5 bases, with 10 bases sitting between them. CDR3 DNA: TGTGCCAGCAGGGCGGACTCTTATGGCTACACCTTC. This translates into CASRADSYGYTF.

This chain uses TRBV30 with TRBJ2-2; D remains unclear. The V and J ends lost 3 bases and 4 bases respectively, with 12 bases between them. Germline CDR1 and CDR2: GTSNPN and SVGIG (reference sequence). There are 14 residues in the CDR3. The CDR3 DNA follows: TGTGCCTGGAGCGCCTCGAGCATCACCGGGGAGCTGTTTTTT. Its protein product is CAWSASSITGELFF.

The chain has TRBV7-8 and TRBJ1-1; no definite D call. V shed 5 bases and J shed 4 bases, with 17 bases lying between them. CDR3 length equals 15 residues. CDR1 and CDR2 (germline): SGHVS, FQNEAQ. CDR3 bases: TGTGCCAGCAGCCCAGAATATGAGGCCGGCACTGAAGCTTTCTTT. Protein sequence: CASSPEYEAGTEAFF.

The gene calls are TRBV3-1 (or the pseudogene TRBV3-2) and TRBJ1-2; 7 bases are shared with TRBD1. The CDR3 extends over 13 amino acids. Germline V gene lookup returns CDR1 LGHDT and CDR2 YNNKEL (reference sequence). Losses at the gene ends were 2 bases for V and 7 bases for J; bases not matched to a gene: 4. CDR3 amino acids: CASSQTQGGGYTF. Written as DNA, the CDR3 is TGTGCCAGCAGCCAAACCCAGGGGGGTGGCTACACCTTC.